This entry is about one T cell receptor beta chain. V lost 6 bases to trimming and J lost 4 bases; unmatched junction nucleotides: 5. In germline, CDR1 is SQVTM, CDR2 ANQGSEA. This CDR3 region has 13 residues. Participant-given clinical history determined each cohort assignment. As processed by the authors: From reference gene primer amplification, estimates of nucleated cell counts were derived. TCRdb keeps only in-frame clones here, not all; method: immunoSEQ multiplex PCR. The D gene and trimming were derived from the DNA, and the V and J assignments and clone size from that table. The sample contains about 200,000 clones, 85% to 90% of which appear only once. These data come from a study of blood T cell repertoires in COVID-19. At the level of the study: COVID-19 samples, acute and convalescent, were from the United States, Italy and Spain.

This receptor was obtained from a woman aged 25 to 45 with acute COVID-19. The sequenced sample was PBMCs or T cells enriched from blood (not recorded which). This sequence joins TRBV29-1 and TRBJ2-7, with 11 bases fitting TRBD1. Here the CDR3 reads CSVSGTGGYEQYF. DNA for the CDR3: TGCAGCGTCTCCGGGACAGGGGGGTACGAGCAGTACTTC.